This T cell receptor beta chain was sequenced in a study of T cell repertoires in cytomegalovirus infection (dated by TCRdb to the late 2010s). In terms of the full investigation: The peptide stimulations were aimed at well-studied HLA-B-restricted epitopes as well as recently identified HLA-C-restricted CMV epitopes, whose presentation resists viral immunomodulation. Because public TCR beta signatures pointed to carriage of CMV infection together with the matching HLA type, the HLA type of each donor mattered for the analysis. Study-wide conclusions, independent of this receptor: The ex vivo response was dominated by HLA-C-restricted CMV-specific TCR beta clonotypes, which also provided the single most frequent clonotype in two of eight donors. In both this cohort and an independent roughly 400-donor cohort, the cumulative frequency of public TCR beta family members distinguished carriers of CMV infection plus the relevant HLA type.

Taken from the germline V gene, the CDR1 and CDR2 loops are MNHEY and SVGAGI. V loses 2 bases, J loses 6 bases, and the germline ends lie 10 bases apart. From its cysteine to its phenylalanine, the CDR3 spans 13 amino acids. Of the read, only the CDR3 DNA is kept; its 39 bases are in frame from base 1. Notes on this clonotype: The specificity of this receptor is unknown. Nothing much larger sits one base from this clone, and base qualities are not available.

The sample's treatment or condition label, in plain terms: in vitro stimulation with specific CMV peptide epitopes to enrich CMV-specific T cells. The reads were generated on an Illumina HiSeq 1500. TCRdb took the public reads, trimmed them with fastp at Q25, ran MiXCR for clone calling and kept in-frame beta chains. CDR3 protein duplicates are merged, each entry listing the most common genes and DNA. This sample gives fewer than 1,000,000 distinct CDR3 sequences in total; 30% to 40% of them show up just once. Jointly, the top ten make up more than 13% of the sample. Sequenced material: cultured CD8+ T cells from PBMCs, taken from culture after CMV antigen stimulation. The receptor was derived from a human donor in good health (CMV status not recorded). Some clones in this sample may be carry-over from other donors' samples. The receptor chain draws on TRBV6-5 and TRBJ1-1; the D gene is perhaps TRBD1, from 6 matching bases. The CDR3 corresponds to CASSYARGAEAFF. The nucleotide sequence is given as TGTGCCAGCAGTTACGCCAGGGGTGCTGAAGCTTTCTTT.